The 16 T cell receptor beta chains in this list originate from one sample, sequenced in a study of blood T cell repertoires in COVID-19. The repertoire was sequenced with immunoSEQ multiplex PCR; TCRdb's copy has only in-frame clones and lacks some. The sample has tens of thousands of clones, 80% to 90% seen once. Sample: peripheral blood. The receptors stem from a woman of 80 years or more with acute or convalescent COVID-19.

This chain links TRBV19 with TRBJ1-4; the match to TRBD1 covers 7 bases. J was trimmed by 6 bases and V by 3 bases; bases with no gene match: 13. Germline V CDR1 and CDR2: LNHDA, SQIVND (reference sequence). CDR3 size: 17 residues. The CDR3 here is CASSIPKFFQGDEKLFF. The DNA for the CDR3 is TGTGCCAGTAGTATTCCCAAGTTTTTCCAGGGGGATGAAAAACTGTTTTTT.

The V call is TRBV6-1, the J call TRBJ1-6; D ambiguous. Germline CDR1 MNHNS, CDR2 SASEGT. V lost 8 bases and J 9 bases, leaving 8 bases between the germline ends. The CDR3 has 11 amino acids. The chain's CDR3 is CASSPGSPLHF. The CDR3 nucleotides read TGTGCCAGCTCGCCAGGTTCACCCCTCCACTTT.

The chain is built from TRBV9 and TRBJ2-7; D gene unclear. CDR1 and CDR2 from the germline V gene are SGDLS and YYNGEE. V was trimmed by 2 bases and J by 0 bases, leaving 9 bases between them. The CDR3 runs to 14 residues. The CDR3 reads CASSVSSASYEQYF. The CDR3 DNA reads TGTGCCAGCAGCGTTTCCAGCGCCTCCTACGAGCAGTACTTC.

The CDR3 here is CASSLRDRGTEAFF. The CDR3 DNA follows: TGCGCCAGCAGCTTGCGGGACAGGGGTACTGAAGCTTTCTTT. The V and J genes are TRBV5-1 and TRBJ1-1, with 10 bases lining up with TRBD1. V lost 1 base to trimming and J lost 5 bases; unmatched junction nucleotides: 2. Per the germline V gene, CDR1 is SGHRS and CDR2 is YFSETQ. There are 14 residues in the CDR3.

The V call is TRBV7-9, the J call TRBJ2-1, with 10 bases aligning to TRBD2. This CDR3 has 16 residues. Germline values: CDR1 SEHNR, CDR2 FQNEAQ (reference sequence). V gave up 4 bases and J gave up 5 bases; unmatched junction bases: 8. As DNA, the CDR3 is TGTGCCAGCAGCTCTTGGACTAGCGGATCCCACAATGAGCAGTTCTTC. As protein: CASSSWTSGSHNEQFF. Complete variable domain (other parts from reference TRBV7-9 and TRBJ2-1): DTGVSQNPRHKITKRGQNVTFRCDPISEHNRLYWYRQTLGQGPEFLTYFQNEAQLEKSRLLSDRFSAERPKGSFSTLEIQRTEQGDSAMYLCASSSWTSGSHNEQFFGPGTRLTVL.

This chain joins TRBV30 and TRBJ1-2; 9 bases are a match to TRBD1. Trimming at V came to 8 bases and at J to 5 bases, leaving 9 bases not matched to a gene. This CDR3 is 13 amino acids long. The germline V gene encodes CDR1 GTSNPN and CDR2 SVGIG (reference sequence). CDR3 DNA sequence: TGTGCCGGCCAGGACAGGGGTTCGTATGGCTACACCTTC. Protein product: CAGQDRGSYGYTF. Looking up the rest from reference TRBV30 and TRBJ1-2 gives the full variable domain: SQTIHQWPATLVQPVGSPLSLECTVEGTSNPNLYWYRQAAGRGLQLLFYSVGIGQISSEVPQNLSASRPQDRQFILSSKKLLLSDSGFYLCAGQDRGSYGYTFGSGTRLTVV.

The rearrangement joins TRBV6-2 or TRBV6-3 to TRBJ1-1; 9 bases align to TRBD1. This CDR3 region has 14 residues. Trimming at V came to 2 bases and at J to 6 bases, leaving 4 bases not matched to a gene. Looked up from germline, CDR1 is MNHEY and CDR2 is SVGEGT. This CDR3 reads CASSYQRTGAEAFF. The CDR3 nucleotides are TGTGCCAGCAGTTACCAACGGACAGGGGCTGAAGCTTTCTTT.

This chain joins TRBV24-1 and TRBJ2-1, with D perhaps TRBD1 (7 bases). Germline V CDR1 and CDR2: KGHDR, SFDVKD. The CDR3 spans 16 residues. The germline V and J ends were trimmed by 9 bases and 6 bases, with 23 bases remaining between them. CDR3 coding DNA: TGTGCCACCCAAGGGACTCATCCCAGGGGGTCCAATGAGCAGTTCTTC. As protein: CATQGTHPRGSNEQFF.

The rearrangement joins TRBV27 to TRBJ2-5; no clear D. Germline assignment: CDR1 MNHEY and CDR2 SMNVEV (reference sequence). V gave up 9 bases and J gave up 10 bases, with 12 bases separating them. The CDR3 has 10 residues. DNA of the CDR3: TGTGCCAGTCGCAGGTACAACCAGTACTTC. Translating it yields CASRRYNQYF.

J is TRBJ1-5 and V is TRBV5-6; 8 positions agree with TRBD1. The CDR3 spans 17 residues. Germline V gene sequence: CDR1 SGHDT, CDR2 YYEEEE. Germline trimming cut 2 bases from V and 2 bases from J; bases unmatched to any gene: 9. The CDR3 nucleotides are TGTGCCAGCAGCTTCTCAGGACAGGGAGGGGGCAATCAGCCCCAGCATTTT. Residues: CASSFSGQGGGNQPQHF.

The V call is TRBV7-2, the J call TRBJ2-1; 8 bases are a match to TRBD1. The trim removed 3 bases at V and 4 bases at J, leaving 5 bases unmatched. Germline V CDR1 and CDR2: SGHTA, FQGNSA. The CDR3 runs to 15 residues. The DNA for the CDR3 is TGTGCCAGCAGCTTGGACAGGGAAATTTACAATGAGCAGTTCTTC. Its translation: CASSLDREIYNEQFF.

This clone occurred a few times. This rearrangement joins TRBV9 to TRBJ2-1, with TRBD2 as a possible D gene (6 bases). Trimming stripped 1 base from V and 0 bases from J, with 14 bases between. Looked up from germline, CDR1 is SGDLS and CDR2 is YYNGEE. The CDR3 spans 17 residues. The CDR3 DNA follows: TGTGCCAGCAGCGTAACAGCGGGCCATAGCTCCTACAATGAGCAGTTCTTC. It is translated as CASSVTAGHSSYNEQFF.

This clone showed up just once. The chain combines TRBV9 with TRBJ2-5, with 8 bases that match TRBD1. Germline trimming cut 3 bases from V and 4 bases from J; bases unmatched to any gene: 11. CDR3 length: 16 residues. In germline, CDR1 is SGDLS, CDR2 YYNGEE. This chain's CDR3 is CASSAGQGAGRETQYF. DNA of the CDR3: TGTGCCAGCAGCGCCGGACAGGGAGCGGGTCGAGAGACCCAGTACTTC.

V gene TRBV11-2 combines with J gene TRBJ2-5; D might be TRBD1 (6 bases). The germline CDR1 and CDR2 sequences are SGHAT and FQNNGV. Between the trimmed V and J ends, which lost 1 base and 5 bases, there was a span of 14 bases. This CDR3 spans 15 amino acids. Here the CDR3 DNA reads TGTGCCAGCAGCTTAGGCACAGGGTCCTGGGAGACCCAGTACTTC. Its protein product is CASSLGTGSWETQYF.

This chain uses TRBV27 with TRBJ2-1; 11 nucleotides match TRBD2. CDR1 and CDR2 from the germline V gene are MNHEY and SMNVEV (reference sequence). V shed 5 bases and J 8 bases; nucleotides not matched to a gene: 11. The CDR3 sequence is 16 residues long. The CDR3 loop is CASSDIAGGRGDEQFF. CDR3 DNA: TGTGCCAGCAGTGACATAGCGGGGGGGCGAGGGGATGAGCAGTTCTTC.

V usage is TRBV5-1 and J usage is TRBJ2-7, with 9 positions matching TRBD2. CDR3 length: 14 residues. With 0 bases clipped from V and 4 bases from J, the junction kept 2 bases outside the gene matches. The germline V gene has CDR1 SGHRS and CDR2 YFSETQ. The CDR3 sequence is CASSLVAGVYEQYF. As DNA, the CDR3 is TGCGCCAGCAGCTTGGTAGCGGGGGTTTACGAGCAGTACTTC.